Listed here are 14 T cell receptor beta chains from one sample, sequenced in a study of early T cells in non-severe SARS-CoV-2 infection. TCRdb reprocessed the 5' RACE reads via MiXCR and lists one record per CDR3 protein. Counted here are 25,000 to 35,000 distinct CDR3 sequences, 4.7% occurring once; the ten biggest clones make up approximately 8%. Sequencing was carried out using whole blood. The source is an adult who was a healthcare worker with PCR-confirmed SARS-CoV-2 infection or an uninfected control (not recorded which).

This rearrangement joins TRBV15 to TRBJ1-1, with 7 bases that match TRBD1. The CDR3 sequence is 19 residues long. The germline V gene encodes CDR1 LNHNV and CDR2 YYDKDF (reference sequence). V shed 0 bases and J 4 bases; nucleotides not matched to a gene: 17. In nucleotides, the CDR3 is TGTGCCACCAGCAGAGATGGGCGTTCGACAGGGAAGGGAGGCACTGAAGCTTTCTTT. Translation gives CATSRDGRSTGKGGTEAFF.

The chain joins TRBV20-1 to TRBJ1-1; D unresolved. The CDR3 has 12 residues. Deletions cut 6 bases from V and 2 bases from J, with 10 bases between. Germline V gene sequence: CDR1 DFQATT, CDR2 SNEGSKA (reference sequence). The CDR3 sequence is CSAVDGNTEAFF. In DNA form, the CDR3 reads TGCAGTGCAGTGGACGGCAACACTGAAGCTTTCTTT.

Concerning this clonotype: A clone one base away is much larger, so this may be a read error. This chain uses TRBV7-2 with TRBJ2-5; D remains unclear. There are 11 residues in the CDR3. In germline, CDR1 is SGHTA, CDR2 FQGNSA. CDR3 coding DNA: TGTGCCAGCAGCTCGCAAGAGATCCAGTACTTC. Amino acids: CASSSQEIQYF.

There are many counts of this clonotype. The chain uses TRBV7-6 and TRBJ1-6; no reliable D call. CDR1 is SGHVS, CDR2 FNYEAQ, per germline. The CDR3 is 17 amino acids. The V gene lost 0 bases and the J gene lost 8 bases, with 17 bases spanning the gap. CDR3 in DNA: TGTGCCAGCAGCTTAGCGCGAGGGCAGGTCGGGGATTCACCCCTCCACTTT. It specifies CASSLARGQVGDSPLHF.

This sequence joins TRBV6-2 or TRBV6-3 and TRBJ2-1; TRBD2 agrees at 13 bases. The J segment lost 6 bases and the V segment lost 7 bases, leaving 6 bases of the junction unmatched. The CDR3 is 15 residues long. The germline V gene has CDR1 MNHEY and CDR2 SVGEGT. In DNA, the CDR3 is TGTGCCAGCATGAGACTAGCGGGGGGCATCAATGAGCAGTTCTTC. Protein: CASMRLAGGINEQFF.

V is TRBV11-2 and J is TRBJ2-3, with 8 bases aligning to TRBD2. Germline-derived CDR1 and CDR2 are SGHAT and FQNNGV. After removal of 5 bases from V and 2 bases from J, the junction contained 6 bases not matched to a gene. The CDR3 loop spans 15 amino acids. The CDR3 nucleotides are TGTGCCAGCAGCCCAGAGCGGGGGCACACAGATACGCAGTATTTT. This sequence encodes CASSPERGHTDTQYF.

This clonotype was detected many times. V is TRBV7-9 and J is TRBJ2-5, with 11 bases fitting TRBD2. The germline gives CDR1 SEHNR, CDR2 FQNEAQ (reference sequence). J gave up 4 bases and V 5 bases, and 9 bases lay outside the gene matches. This CDR3 region has 16 residues. The CDR3 here is CASSQKGLAVRETQYF. The CDR3 DNA sequence: TGTGCCAGCAGCCAAAAGGGACTAGCGGTCCGAGAGACCCAGTACTTC.

This clonotype was counted ten times or more. V and J are TRBV12-3 or TRBV12-4 and TRBJ2-6, with 9 bases lining up with TRBD1. V was clipped by 5 bases and J by 2 bases; unmatched bases: 7. CDR3 length equals 17 residues. The CDR3 protein is CASSPGQGIPGANVLTF. For the CDR3, the DNA is TGTGCCAGCAGTCCGGGACAGGGTATCCCTGGGGCCAACGTCCTGACTTTC.

This clonotype was counted between two and nine times. The V call is TRBV25-1, the J call TRBJ2-7, with a weak D call TRBD1 (6 bases). V lost 5 bases and J lost 0, with 14 bases in between. CDR1 and CDR2 (germline): MGHDK, SYGVNS. The CDR3 loop spans 15 amino acids. CDR3 sequence (DNA): TGTGCCAGCAGTAACAGGGTAGGGAGCTCCTACGAGCAGTACTTC. It is translated as CASSNRVGSSYEQYF.

This clonotype showed up many times. The chain combines TRBV9 with TRBJ1-3; tentatively, D is TRBD1 (5 bases). Germline V gene lookup returns CDR1 SGDLS and CDR2 YYNGEE. V was trimmed by 6 bases and J by 0 bases, leaving 13 bases between them. The CDR3 is 15 amino acids. CDR3 nucleotide sequence: TGTGCCAGCAATAGACAGCCCGACTCTGGAAACACCATATATTTT. It yields the protein CASNRQPDSGNTIYF.

V and J are TRBV3-1 and TRBJ1-3, with D uncertain. CDR3 length: 15 residues. Germline CDR1 LGHDT, CDR2 YNNKEL (reference sequence). Trimming pared 3 bases from V and 0 bases from J, leaving 9 bases between. The CDR3: CASSQTRGSGNTIYF. CDR3 DNA: TGTGCCAGCAGCCAGACCAGAGGCTCTGGAAACACCATATATTTT.

This clonotype occurred many times. The chain uses TRBV12-3 or TRBV12-4 and TRBJ2-3; D gene uncertain. The CDR3 consists of 13 residues. With 1 base removed from V and 3 bases from J, the gap between germline ends came to 5 bases. CDR3 region: CASSLGSTDTQYF. CDR3 coding DNA: TGTGCCAGCAGTTTAGGGTCGACAGATACGCAGTATTTT.

The sample holds a few counts of this clonotype. The chain has TRBV11-2 and TRBJ2-2; TRBD1 agrees at 8 bases. Germline V gene lookup returns CDR1 SGHAT and CDR2 FQNNGV. This CDR3 region has 15 residues. Trimming took 5 bases from V and 6 from J; bases not matched to a gene: 8. CDR3 nucleotides: TGTGCCAGCAGCCCGGCAGGGGGCGCCGCCGGGGAGCTGTTTTTT. It encodes CASSPAGGAAGELFF.

In this sample, this clonotype turned up many times. This rearrangement joins TRBV7-2 to TRBJ2-7; TRBD1 matches 9 bases. This CDR3 spans 14 amino acids. J lost 4 bases, V lost 6 bases, and 7 bases had no gene match. In germline, CDR1 is SGHTA, CDR2 FQGNSA. The DNA of the CDR3 is TGTGCCAGCAGTCGAGGACAGGGGAGATACGAGCAGTACTTC. Encoded protein: CASSRGQGRYEQYF.